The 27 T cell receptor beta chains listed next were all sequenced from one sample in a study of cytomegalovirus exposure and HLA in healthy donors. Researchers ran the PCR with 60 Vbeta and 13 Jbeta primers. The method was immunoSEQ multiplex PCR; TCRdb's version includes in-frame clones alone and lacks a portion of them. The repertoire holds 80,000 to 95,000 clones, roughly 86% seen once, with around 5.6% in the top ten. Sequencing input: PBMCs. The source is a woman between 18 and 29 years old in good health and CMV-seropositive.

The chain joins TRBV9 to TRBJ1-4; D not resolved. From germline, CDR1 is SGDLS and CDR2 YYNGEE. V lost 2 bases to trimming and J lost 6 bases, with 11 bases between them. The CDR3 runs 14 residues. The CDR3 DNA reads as TGTGCCAGCAGCGTCCGGAGAAGTGATGAAAAACTGTTTTTT. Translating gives CASSVRRSDEKLFF.

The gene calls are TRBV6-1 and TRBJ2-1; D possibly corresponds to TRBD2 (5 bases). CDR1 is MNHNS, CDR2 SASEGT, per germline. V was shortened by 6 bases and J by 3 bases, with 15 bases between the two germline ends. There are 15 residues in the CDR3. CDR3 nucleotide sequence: TGTGCCAGCAGCGGACTCACATATGACTACAATGAGCAGTTCTTC. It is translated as CASSGLTYDYNEQFF.

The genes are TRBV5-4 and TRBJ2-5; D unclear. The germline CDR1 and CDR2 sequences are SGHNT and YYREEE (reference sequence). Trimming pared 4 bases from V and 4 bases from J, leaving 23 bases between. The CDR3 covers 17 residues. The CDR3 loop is CASSPSKTASVGETQYF. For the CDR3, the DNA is TGTGCCAGCAGCCCCTCAAAGACGGCAAGCGTCGGAGAGACCCAGTACTTC.

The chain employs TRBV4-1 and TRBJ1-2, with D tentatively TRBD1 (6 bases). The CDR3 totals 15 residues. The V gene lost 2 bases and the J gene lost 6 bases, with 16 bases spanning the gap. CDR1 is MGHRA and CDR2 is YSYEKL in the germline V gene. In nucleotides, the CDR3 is TGCGCCAGCAGCCAATCAAGACAGGCAACTAATGGCTACACCTTC. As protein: CASSQSRQATNGYTF.

In DNA, the CDR3 is TGTGCCAGCAGCGCCATAGACAGGAGCCACTATGGCTACACCTTC. As protein: CASSAIDRSHYGYTF. This chain joins TRBV7-9 and TRBJ1-2; D perhaps matches TRBD1 (6 bases). The length of the CDR3 is 15 residues. Germline assignment: CDR1 SEHNR and CDR2 FQNEAQ (reference sequence). The ends were cut back, 5 bases at V and 3 bases at J, with 16 bases in the middle.

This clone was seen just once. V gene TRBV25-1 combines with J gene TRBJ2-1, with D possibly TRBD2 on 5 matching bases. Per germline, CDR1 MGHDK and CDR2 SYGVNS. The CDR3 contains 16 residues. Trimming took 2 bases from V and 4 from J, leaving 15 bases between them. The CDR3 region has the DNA TGTGCCAGCAGTGAACTGCGGGCTGACCCATACAATGAGCAGTTCTTC. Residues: CASSELRADPYNEQFF.

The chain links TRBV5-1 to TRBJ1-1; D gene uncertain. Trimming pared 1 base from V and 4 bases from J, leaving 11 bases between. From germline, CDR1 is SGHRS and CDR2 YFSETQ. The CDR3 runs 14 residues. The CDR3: CASSLYGVPTEAFF. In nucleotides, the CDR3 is TGCGCCAGCAGCTTGTACGGGGTCCCCACTGAAGCTTTCTTT.

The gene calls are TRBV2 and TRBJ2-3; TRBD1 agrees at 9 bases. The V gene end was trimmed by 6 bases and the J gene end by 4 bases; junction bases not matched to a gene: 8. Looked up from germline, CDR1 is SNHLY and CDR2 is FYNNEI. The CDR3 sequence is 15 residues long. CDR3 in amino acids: CASRTGGGYPDTQYF. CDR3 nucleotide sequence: TGTGCCAGCAGGACAGGGGGAGGGTACCCAGATACGCAGTATTTT.

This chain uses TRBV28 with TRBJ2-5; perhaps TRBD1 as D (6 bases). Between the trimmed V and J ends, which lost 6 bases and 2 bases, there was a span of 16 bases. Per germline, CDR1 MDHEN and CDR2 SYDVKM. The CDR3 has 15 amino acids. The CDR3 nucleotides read TGTGCCAGCAGACAATCTCAAACAGGGCAAGAGACCCAGTACTTC. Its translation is CASRQSQTGQETQYF.

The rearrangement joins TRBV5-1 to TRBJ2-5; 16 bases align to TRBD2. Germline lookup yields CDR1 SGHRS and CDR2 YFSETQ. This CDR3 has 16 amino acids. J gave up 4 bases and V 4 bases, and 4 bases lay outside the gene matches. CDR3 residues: CASSDGTSGGAETQYF. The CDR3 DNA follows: TGCGCCAGCAGCGACGGGACTAGCGGGGGGGCAGAGACCCAGTACTTC.

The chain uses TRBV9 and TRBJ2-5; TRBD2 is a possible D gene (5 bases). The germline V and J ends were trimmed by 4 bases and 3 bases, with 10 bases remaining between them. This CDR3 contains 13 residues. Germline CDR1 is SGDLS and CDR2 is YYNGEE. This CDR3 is CASSPGLEETQYF. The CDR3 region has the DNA TGTGCCAGCAGCCCCGGACTGGAAGAGACCCAGTACTTC.

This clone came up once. CDR3 in DNA: TGTGCCAGCAGCGTCGAAGGGAGGCCTGACACTGAAGCTTTCTTT. This gives the protein CASSVEGRPDTEAFF. The J gene is TRBJ1-1, the V gene TRBV9; D is uncertain. The V gene lost 2 bases and the J gene lost 3 bases, with 14 bases spanning the gap. CDR1 is SGDLS and CDR2 is YYNGEE in the germline V gene. The CDR3 extends over 15 amino acids.

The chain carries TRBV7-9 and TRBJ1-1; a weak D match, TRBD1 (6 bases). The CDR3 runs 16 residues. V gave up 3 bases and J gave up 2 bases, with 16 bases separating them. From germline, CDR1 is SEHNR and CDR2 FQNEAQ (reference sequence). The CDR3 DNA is TGTGCCAGCAGCTTTCCCCCCTACAGGGCTAACACTGAAGCTTTCTTT. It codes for CASSFPPYRANTEAFF.

The CDR3 protein is CASSPQGQGSEKLFF. CDR3 bases: TGTGCCAGCAGCCCCCAAGGACAGGGAAGTGAAAAACTGTTTTTT. The V and J genes are TRBV6-5 and TRBJ1-4; TRBD1 agrees at 8 bases. The germline V gene has CDR1 MNHEY and CDR2 SVGAGI. The ends lost 6 bases at V and 7 bases at J; junction bases unmatched: 10. This CDR3 has 15 amino acids.

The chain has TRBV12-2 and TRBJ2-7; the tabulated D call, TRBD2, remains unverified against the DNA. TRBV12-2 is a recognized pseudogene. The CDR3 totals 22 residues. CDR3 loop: CASRLALGSGRSLPLRPYEQYF. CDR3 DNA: TGTGCAAGTCGCTTGGCTTTAGGTAGCGGGAGGTCCCTCCCTCTGCGTCCATACGAGCAGTACTTC.

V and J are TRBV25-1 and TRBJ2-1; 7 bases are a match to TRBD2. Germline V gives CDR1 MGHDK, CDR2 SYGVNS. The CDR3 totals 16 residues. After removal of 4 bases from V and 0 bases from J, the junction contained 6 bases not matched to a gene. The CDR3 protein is CASSAEAGSSYNEQFF. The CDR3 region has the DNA TGTGCCAGCAGTGCCGAAGCGGGGAGCTCCTACAATGAGCAGTTCTTC.

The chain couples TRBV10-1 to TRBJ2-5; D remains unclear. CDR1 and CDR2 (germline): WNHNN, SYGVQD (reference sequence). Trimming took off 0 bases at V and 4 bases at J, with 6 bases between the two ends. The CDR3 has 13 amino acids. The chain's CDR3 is CASSESNGETQYF. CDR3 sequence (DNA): TGCGCCAGCAGTGAGTCGAACGGAGAGACCCAGTACTTC.

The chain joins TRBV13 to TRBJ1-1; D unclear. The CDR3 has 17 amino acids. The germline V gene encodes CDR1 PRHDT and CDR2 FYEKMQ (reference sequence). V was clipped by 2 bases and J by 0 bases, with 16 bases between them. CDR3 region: CASSLRVSGTLNTEAFF. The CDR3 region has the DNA TGTGCCAGCAGCTTACGGGTTTCCGGAACTCTGAACACTGAAGCTTTCTTT.

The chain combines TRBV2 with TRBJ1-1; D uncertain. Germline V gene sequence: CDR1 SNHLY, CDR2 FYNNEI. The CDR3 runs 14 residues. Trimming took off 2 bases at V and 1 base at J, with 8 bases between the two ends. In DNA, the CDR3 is TGTGCCAGCAGTGAACGTCTTAAGAACACTGAAGCTTTCTTT. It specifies CASSERLKNTEAFF.

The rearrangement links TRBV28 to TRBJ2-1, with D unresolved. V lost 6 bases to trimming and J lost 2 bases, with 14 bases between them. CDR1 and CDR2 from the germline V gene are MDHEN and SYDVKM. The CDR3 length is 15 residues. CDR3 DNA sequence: TGTGCCAGCAGCCCCACAAGCGTCGCCTACAATGAGCAGTTCTTC. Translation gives CASSPTSVAYNEQFF. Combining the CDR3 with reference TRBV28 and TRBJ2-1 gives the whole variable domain DVKVTQSSRYLVKRTGEKVFLECVQDMDHENMFWYRQDPGLGLRLIYFSYDVKMKEKGDIPEGYSVSREKKERFSLILESASTNQTSMYLCASSPTSVAYNEQFFGPGTRLTVL.

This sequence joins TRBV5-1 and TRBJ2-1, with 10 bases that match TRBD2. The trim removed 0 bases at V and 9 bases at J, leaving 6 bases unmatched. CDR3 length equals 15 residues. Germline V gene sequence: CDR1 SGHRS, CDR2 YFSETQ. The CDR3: CASSLALAGVGEQFF. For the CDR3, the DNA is TGCGCCAGCAGCTTGGCGCTAGCGGGAGTCGGTGAGCAGTTCTTC.

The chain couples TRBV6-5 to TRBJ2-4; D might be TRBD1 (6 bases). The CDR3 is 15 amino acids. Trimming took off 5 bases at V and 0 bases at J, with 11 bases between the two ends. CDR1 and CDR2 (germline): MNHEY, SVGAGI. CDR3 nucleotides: TGTGCCAGCAGTAACCGGACAGTAGCCAAAAACATTCAGTACTTC. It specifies CASSNRTVAKNIQYF.

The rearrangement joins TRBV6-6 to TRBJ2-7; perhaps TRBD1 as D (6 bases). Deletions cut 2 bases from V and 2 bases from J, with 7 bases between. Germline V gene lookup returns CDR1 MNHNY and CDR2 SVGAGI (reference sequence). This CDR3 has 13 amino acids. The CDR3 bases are TGTGCCAGCAGTTACGCAGGGGCCTACGAGCAGTACTTC. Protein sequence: CASSYAGAYEQYF.

The CDR3 nucleotides read TGTGCCAGCAGTTCCCGGACAGGGACTTGGCAGCCCCAGCATTTT. This encodes CASSSRTGTWQPQHF. The chain links TRBV27 to TRBJ1-5; 8 bases map to TRBD1. V was pared by 4 bases and J by 7 bases, with 9 bases of the junction left unmatched. From germline, CDR1 is MNHEY and CDR2 SMNVEV (reference sequence). This CDR3 contains 15 residues.

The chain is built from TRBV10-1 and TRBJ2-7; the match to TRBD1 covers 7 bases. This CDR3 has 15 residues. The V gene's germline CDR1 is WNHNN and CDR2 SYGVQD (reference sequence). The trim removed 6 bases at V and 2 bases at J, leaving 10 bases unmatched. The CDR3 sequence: CASSVGQVAPYEQYF. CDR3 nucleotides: TGCGCCAGCAGCGTCGGACAGGTGGCCCCCTACGAGCAGTACTTC.

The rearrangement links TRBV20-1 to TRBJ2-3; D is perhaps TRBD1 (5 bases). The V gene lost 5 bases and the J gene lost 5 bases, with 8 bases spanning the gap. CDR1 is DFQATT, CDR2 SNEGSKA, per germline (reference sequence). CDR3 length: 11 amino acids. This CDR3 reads CSAARGDTQYF. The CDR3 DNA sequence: TGCAGTGCTGCTAGGGGAGATACGCAGTATTTT.

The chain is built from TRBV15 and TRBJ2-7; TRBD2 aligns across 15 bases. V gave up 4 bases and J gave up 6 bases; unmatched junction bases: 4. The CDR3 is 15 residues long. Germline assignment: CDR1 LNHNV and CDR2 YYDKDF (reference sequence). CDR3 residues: CATSNGLAGGREQYF. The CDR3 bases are TGTGCCACCAGCAACGGACTAGCGGGGGGGCGCGAGCAGTACTTC.